This T cell receptor (beta chain) comes out of a study of beta chain features in type 1 diabetes. Study summary: Similarity in age, gender and cell yields was seen between patients and healthy donors. General observations from the study: Shortening of TCRB CDR3s, moderate but significant, appeared in all four CD4+ subsets of Type 1 diabetes patients. The study found that naive, central memory and Treg TCRB repertoires appeared more similar in patients than in healthy donors.

Germline CDR1 is MNHEY and CDR2 is SVGAGI. V lost 6 bases and J 6 bases, leaving 17 bases between the germline ends. The CDR3 is made up of 14 amino acids. The single heparinised draw taken from each donor contained 90 to 150 mL of blood on average. The authors obtained over 98% purity in all sorted populations. The whole isolated RNA underwent reverse transcription, so sequencing captured expressed TCRB transcripts. TCRdb's copy holds only in-frame clones and misses some; the assay was immunoSEQ multiplex PCR. The sample contains roughly 700,000 clones, 13% of which appear only once. About this clone itself: The antigen is undetermined.

The specimen sequenced was naive CD4+ T cells from blood. The V gene is TRBV6-5, the J gene TRBJ1-1; a weak D match, TRBD1 (6 bases). The origin of this receptor is a man aged 18 to 29 with type 1 diabetes. CDR3 nucleotide sequence: TGTGCCAGCAGCACTGACAGGCGCAAGGCTGAAGCTTTCTTT. It is translated as CASSTDRRKAEAFF.